These T cell receptor beta chains were read from a single sample in a study of cytomegalovirus exposure and HLA in healthy donors. TCRdb keeps only in-frame clones here, not all; method: immunoSEQ multiplex PCR. The table records fewer than 200,000 clones, 80% to 85% of them present only once. Sequencing input: PBMCs. The source is a woman aged 18 to 35 in good health and CMV-seropositive. The CDR3 runs from the conserved cysteine through the conserved F or W. The order of the fields is CDR3 DNA, CDR3 protein, clone size, J gene, D gene, V gene. A D gene is named only where the DNA matches it firmly. The size of a clone is reported for some rows only, either as once, few or many, or as a class for expanded clones.

TGCGCCAGCAGCCCCCCCTTGACGGGAAACTATGGCTACACCTTC | CASSPPLTGNYGYTF | - | TRBJ1-2 | - | TRBV4-1
TGTGCCAGCCCCGAGGGAAAGAACACTGAAGCTTTCTTT | CASPEGKNTEAFF | - | TRBJ1-1 | - | TRBV6-1
TGTGCCAGCAGTGGACAGGGGGCGGGTGAAAAACTGTTTTTT | CASSGQGAGEKLFF | - | TRBJ1-4 | TRBD1 | TRBV6-5
TGCGCCAGCAGCCAACCGGACAGCGGCTATAATTCACCCCTCCACTTT | CASSQPDSGYNSPLHF | few | TRBJ1-6 | - | TRBV4-1
TGTGCCAGCAGCCCACACCTAGGAGAGCTTGGGAATGAGCAGTTCTTC | CASSPHLGELGNEQFF | - | TRBJ2-1 | - | TRBV7-3
TGTGCCAGCAGCTTCCGACAGGGGCCAGATACGCAGTATTTT | CASSFRQGPDTQYF | once | TRBJ2-3 | TRBD1 | TRBV7-6
TGTGCCACCAGCCGAGCAGGGTTTCATCAGCCCCAGCATTTT | CATSRAGFHQPQHF | - | TRBJ1-5 | - | TRBV15
TGTGCCAGCAGCCTGGGGGGGACCACAGGAGAAAAACTGTTTTTT | CASSLGGTTGEKLFF | - | TRBJ1-4 | - | TRBV9
TGTGCCAGCAGGAGTGAGGCCCACAATGAGCAGTTCTTC | CASRSEAHNEQFF | once | TRBJ2-1 | - | TRBV6-6
TGTGCCAGCAGCACCCGGGACAGGGGACGGAACACTGAAGCTTTCTTT | CASSTRDRGRNTEAFF | - | TRBJ1-1 | TRBD1 | TRBV4-2
TGTGCCAGCAGAGGGGGTTTTGGAGGTTCCCACACCGGGGAGCTGTTTTTT | CASRGGFGGSHTGELFF | - | TRBJ2-2 | - | TRBV2
TGCGCCAGCAGCCTTGGACAGGGGGCGCCAGATACGCAGTATTTT | CASSLGQGAPDTQYF | few | TRBJ2-3 | TRBD1 | TRBV5-1
TGTGCCAGCAGCTCTAGCGGGGGGGCGAACGAGCAGTACTTC | CASSSSGGANEQYF | medium-sized | TRBJ2-7 | TRBD2 | TRBV5-6
TGTGCCAGCAGTAGCTGGGAGTCTAAGACCCAGTACTTC | CASSSWESKTQYF | once | TRBJ2-5 | - | TRBV6-5
TGTGCCAGGTCGGGTGCGGGGGGGAGCACAGATACGCAGTATTTT | CARSGAGGSTDTQYF | - | TRBJ2-3 | TRBD2 | TRBV2
TGTGCCATCAGAGCCGGGACAGGGGGTGAAAAACTGTTTTTT | CAIRAGTGGEKLFF | - | TRBJ1-4 | TRBD1 | TRBV10-3
TGTGCCAGCTCACCTATGGAGACCGGGGAGCTGTTTTTT | CASSPMETGELFF | - | TRBJ2-2 | - | TRBV18
TGTGCCAGCAGCGTAGGAGGGATGTCCTACGAGCAGTACTTC | CASSVGGMSYEQYF | few | TRBJ2-7 | - | TRBV9
TGTGCCAGCAGCGTAGTACTGGGGCAGAACACCGGGGAGCTGTTTTTT | CASSVVLGQNTGELFF | many | TRBJ2-2 | - | TRBV9
TGCGCCATCGGGACACTATCATCAGATACGCAGTATTTT | CAIGTLSSDTQYF | - | TRBJ2-3 | - | TRBV4-1
TGTGCCAGCAGCTTGCCCGGACAGGGGAAGTACAATGAGCAGTTCTTC | CASSLPGQGKYNEQFF | - | TRBJ2-1 | TRBD1 | TRBV5-5
TGTGCTAGTGGTTTGGCTTACAATGAGCAGTTCTTC | CASGLAYNEQFF | - | TRBJ2-1 | - | TRBV12-5
TGTGCCAGCTATGGGACAGTATCTAACTATGGCTACACCTTC | CASYGTVSNYGYTF | - | TRBJ1-2 | TRBD1 | TRBV5-6
TGTGCCAGCAGGGCGGACAGGGCCCCGAACACTGAAGCTTTCTTT | CASRADRAPNTEAFF | - | TRBJ1-1 | TRBD1 | TRBV6-5